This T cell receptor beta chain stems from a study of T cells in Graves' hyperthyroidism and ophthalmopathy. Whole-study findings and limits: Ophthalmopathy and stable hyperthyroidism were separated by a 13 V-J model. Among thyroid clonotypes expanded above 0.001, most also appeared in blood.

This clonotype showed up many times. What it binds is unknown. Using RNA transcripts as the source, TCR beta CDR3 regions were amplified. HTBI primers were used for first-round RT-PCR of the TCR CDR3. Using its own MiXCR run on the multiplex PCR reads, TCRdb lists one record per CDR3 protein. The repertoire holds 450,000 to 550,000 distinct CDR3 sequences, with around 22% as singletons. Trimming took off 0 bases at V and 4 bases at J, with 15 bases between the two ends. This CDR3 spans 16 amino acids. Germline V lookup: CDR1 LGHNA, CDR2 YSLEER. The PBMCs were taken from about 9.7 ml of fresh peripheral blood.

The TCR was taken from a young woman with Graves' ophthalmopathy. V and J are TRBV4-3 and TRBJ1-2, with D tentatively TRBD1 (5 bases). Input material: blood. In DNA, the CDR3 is TGCGCCAGCAGCCAAGATCTCGGGGCCCTGGTCTATGGCTACACCTTC. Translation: CASSQDLGALVYGYTF.